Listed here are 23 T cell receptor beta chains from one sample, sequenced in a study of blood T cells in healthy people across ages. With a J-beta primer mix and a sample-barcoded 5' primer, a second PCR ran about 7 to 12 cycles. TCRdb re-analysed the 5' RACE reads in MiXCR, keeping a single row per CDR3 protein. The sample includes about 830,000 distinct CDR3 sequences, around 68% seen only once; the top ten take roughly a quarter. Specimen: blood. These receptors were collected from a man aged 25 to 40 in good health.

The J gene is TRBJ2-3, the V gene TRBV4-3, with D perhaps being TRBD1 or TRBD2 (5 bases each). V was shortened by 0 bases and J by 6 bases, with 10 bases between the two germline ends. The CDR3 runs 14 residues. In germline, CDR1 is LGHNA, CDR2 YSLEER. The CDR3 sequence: CASSQDGDRDTQYF. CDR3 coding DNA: TGCGCCAGCAGCCAAGATGGGGACCGGGATACGCAGTATTTT.

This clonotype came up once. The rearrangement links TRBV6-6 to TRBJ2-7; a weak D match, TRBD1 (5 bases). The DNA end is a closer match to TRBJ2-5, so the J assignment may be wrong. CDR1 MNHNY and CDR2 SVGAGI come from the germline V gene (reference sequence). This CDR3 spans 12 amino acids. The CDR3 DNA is TGTGCCAGCAGTTGGCAGGGCGGGACCCAGTACTTC. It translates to CASSWQGGTQYF.

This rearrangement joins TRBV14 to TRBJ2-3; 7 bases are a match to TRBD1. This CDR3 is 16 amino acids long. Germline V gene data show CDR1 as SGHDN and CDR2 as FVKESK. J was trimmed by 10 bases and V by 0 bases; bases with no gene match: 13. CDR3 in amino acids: CASSQDTGTAFMPQYF. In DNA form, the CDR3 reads TGTGCCAGCAGCCAAGATACAGGGACAGCCTTCATGCCGCAGTATTTT.

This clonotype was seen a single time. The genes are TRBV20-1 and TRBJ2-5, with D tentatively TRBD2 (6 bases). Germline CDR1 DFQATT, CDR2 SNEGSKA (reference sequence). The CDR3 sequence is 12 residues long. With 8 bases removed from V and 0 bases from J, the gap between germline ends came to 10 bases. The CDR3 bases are TGCAGTCCTCGGGGGTACCAAGAGACCCAGTACTTC. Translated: CSPRGYQETQYF.

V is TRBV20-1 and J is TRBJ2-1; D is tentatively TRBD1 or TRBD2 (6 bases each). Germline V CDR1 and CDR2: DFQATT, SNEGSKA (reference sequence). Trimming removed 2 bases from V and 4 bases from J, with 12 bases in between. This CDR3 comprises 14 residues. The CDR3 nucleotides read TGCAGTGCTAGACCCCGAGGGGGGTACAATGAGCAGTTCTTC. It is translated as CSARPRGGYNEQFF.

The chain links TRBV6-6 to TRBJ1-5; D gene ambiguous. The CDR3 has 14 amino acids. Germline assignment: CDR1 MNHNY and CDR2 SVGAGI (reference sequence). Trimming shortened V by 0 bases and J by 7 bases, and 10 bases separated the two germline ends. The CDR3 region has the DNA TGTGCCAGCAGTTACTCCTGGAATGTACAGCCCCAGCATTTT. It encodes CASSYSWNVQPQHF.

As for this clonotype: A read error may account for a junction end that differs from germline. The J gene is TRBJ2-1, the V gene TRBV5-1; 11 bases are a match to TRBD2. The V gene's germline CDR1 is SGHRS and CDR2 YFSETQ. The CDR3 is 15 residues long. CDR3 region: CASGLLAGANNEQFF. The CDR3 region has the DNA TGCGCCAGCGGCTTACTAGCGGGGGCTAACAATGAGCAGTTCTTC.

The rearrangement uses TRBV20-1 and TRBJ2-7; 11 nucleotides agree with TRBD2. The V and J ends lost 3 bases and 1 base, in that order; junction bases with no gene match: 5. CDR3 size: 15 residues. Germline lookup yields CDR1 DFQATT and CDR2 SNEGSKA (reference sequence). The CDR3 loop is CSASRLAGPSYEQYF. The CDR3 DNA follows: TGCAGTGCTAGCCGACTAGCGGGGCCATCCTACGAGCAGTACTTC.

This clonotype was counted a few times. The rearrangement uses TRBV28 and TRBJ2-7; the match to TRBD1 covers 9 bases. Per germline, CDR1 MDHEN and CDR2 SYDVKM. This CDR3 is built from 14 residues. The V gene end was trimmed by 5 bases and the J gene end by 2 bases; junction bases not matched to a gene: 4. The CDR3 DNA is TGTGCCAGCAGTGAGGACAGGGGTACCTACGAGCAGTACTTC. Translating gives CASSEDRGTYEQYF.

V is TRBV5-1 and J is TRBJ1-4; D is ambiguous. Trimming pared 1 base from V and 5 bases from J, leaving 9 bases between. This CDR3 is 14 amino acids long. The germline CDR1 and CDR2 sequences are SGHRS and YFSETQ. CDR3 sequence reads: CASSLTARNEKLFF. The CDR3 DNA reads TGCGCCAGCAGCTTGACAGCTAGGAATGAAAAACTGTTTTTT.

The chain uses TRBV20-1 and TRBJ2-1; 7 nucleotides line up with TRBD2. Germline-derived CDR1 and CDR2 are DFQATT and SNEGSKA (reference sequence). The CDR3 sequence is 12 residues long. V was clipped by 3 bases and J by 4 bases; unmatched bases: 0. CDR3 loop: CSASGGYNEQFF. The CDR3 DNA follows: TGCAGTGCTAGCGGGGGGTACAATGAGCAGTTCTTC.

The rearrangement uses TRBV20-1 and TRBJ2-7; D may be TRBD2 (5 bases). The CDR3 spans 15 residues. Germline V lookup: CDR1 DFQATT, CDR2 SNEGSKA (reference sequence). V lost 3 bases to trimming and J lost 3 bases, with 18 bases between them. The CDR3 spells CSASRSGGYNYEQYF. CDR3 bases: TGCAGTGCTAGTCGCTCCGGCGGGTACAACTACGAGCAGTACTTC.

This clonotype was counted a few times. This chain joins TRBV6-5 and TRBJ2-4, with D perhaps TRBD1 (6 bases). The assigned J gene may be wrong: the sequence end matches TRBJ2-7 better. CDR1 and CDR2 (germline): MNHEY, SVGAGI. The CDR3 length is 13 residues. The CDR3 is CASSYATGYEQYF. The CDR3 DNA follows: TGTGCCAGCAGTTACGCGACAGGTTACGAGCAGTACTTC.

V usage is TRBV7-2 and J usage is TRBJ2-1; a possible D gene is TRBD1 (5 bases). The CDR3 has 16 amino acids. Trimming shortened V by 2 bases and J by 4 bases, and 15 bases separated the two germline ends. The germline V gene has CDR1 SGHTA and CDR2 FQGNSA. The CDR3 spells CASSLTWGSSYNEQFF. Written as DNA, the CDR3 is TGTGCCAGCAGCTTAACGTGGGGCAGTTCGTACAATGAGCAGTTCTTC.

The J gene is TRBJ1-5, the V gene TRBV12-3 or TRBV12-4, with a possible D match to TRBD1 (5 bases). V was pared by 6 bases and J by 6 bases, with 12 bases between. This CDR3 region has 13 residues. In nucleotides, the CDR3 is TGTGCCAGCAGAATCCATGGGGGTCAGCCCCAGCATTTT. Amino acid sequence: CASRIHGGQPQHF.

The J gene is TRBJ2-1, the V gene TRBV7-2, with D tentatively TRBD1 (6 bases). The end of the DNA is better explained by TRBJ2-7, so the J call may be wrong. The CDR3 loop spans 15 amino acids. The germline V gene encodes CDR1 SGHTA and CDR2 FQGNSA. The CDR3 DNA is TGTGCCAGCAGCTTAGAACAGGGCCCCTACAATGAGCAGTACTTC. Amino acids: CASSLEQGPYNEQYF.

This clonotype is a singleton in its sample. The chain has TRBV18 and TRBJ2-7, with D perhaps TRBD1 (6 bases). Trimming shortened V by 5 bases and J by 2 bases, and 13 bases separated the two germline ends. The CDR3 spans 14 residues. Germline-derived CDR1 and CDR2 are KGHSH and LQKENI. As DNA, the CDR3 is TGTGCCAGCTCAGCCGGGACACGGACCTACGAGCAGTACTTC. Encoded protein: CASSAGTRTYEQYF. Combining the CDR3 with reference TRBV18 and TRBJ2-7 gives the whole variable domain NAGVMQNPRHLVRRRGQEARLRCSPMKGHSHVYWYRQLPEEGLKFMVYLQKENIIDESGMPKERFSAEFPKEGPSILRIQQVVRGDSAAYFCASSAGTRTYEQYFGPGTRLTVT.

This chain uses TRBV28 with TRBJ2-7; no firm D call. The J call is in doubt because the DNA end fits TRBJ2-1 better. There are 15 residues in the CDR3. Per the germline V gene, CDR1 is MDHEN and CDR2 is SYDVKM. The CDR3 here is CASSPYVIGVNEQFF. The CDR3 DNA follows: TGTGCCAGCAGTCCCTACGTCATCGGCGTGAATGAGCAGTTCTTC.

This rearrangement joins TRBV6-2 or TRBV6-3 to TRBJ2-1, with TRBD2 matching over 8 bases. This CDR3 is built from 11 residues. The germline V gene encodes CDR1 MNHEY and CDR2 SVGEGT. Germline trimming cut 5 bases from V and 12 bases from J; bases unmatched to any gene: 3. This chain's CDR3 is CASSHTSGQFF. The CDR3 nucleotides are TGTGCCAGCAGTCACACTAGCGGGCAGTTCTTC.

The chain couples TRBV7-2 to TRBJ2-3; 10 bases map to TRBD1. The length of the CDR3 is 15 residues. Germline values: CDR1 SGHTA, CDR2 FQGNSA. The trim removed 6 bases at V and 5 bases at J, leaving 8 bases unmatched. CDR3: CASSSTGGGIDTQYF. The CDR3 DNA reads TGTGCCAGCAGTTCGACAGGGGGCGGAATAGATACGCAGTATTTT.

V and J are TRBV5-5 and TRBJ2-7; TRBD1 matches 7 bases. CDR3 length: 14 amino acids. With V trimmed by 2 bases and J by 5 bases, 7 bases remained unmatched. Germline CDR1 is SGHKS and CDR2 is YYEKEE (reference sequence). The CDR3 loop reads CASSLTGAAHEQYF. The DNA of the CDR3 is TGTGCCAGCAGCTTAACAGGGGCAGCCCACGAGCAGTACTTC.

The CDR3 DNA reads TGTGCCAGCAGGACAGGGAGGAGGACAGATACGCAGTATTTT. Residues: CASRTGRRTDTQYF. The genes are TRBV12-3 or TRBV12-4 and TRBJ2-3; TRBD1 is a possible D gene (7 bases). The V end lost 6 bases, the J end lost 3 bases, and 13 bases lay between the germline ends. The CDR3 is 14 amino acids.

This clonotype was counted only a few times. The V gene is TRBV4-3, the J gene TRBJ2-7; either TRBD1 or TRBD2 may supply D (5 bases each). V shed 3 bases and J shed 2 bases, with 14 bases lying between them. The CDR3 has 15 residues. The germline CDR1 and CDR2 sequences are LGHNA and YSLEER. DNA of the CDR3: TGCGCCAGCAGCCAGTCCTCCGGGGACCCCTACGAGCAGTACTTC. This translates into CASSQSSGDPYEQYF.